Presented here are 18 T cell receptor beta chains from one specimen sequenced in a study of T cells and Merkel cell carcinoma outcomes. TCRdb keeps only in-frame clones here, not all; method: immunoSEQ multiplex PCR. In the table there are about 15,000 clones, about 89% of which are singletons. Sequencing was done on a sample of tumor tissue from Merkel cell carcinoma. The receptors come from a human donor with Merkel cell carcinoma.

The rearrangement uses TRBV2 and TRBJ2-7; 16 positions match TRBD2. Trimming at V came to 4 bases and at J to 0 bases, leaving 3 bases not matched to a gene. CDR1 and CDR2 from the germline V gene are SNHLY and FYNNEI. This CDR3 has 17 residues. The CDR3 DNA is TGTGCCAGCAGTGCCGGGACTAGCGGGAGGGGCTCCTACGAGCAGTACTTC. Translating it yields CASSAGTSGRGSYEQYF.

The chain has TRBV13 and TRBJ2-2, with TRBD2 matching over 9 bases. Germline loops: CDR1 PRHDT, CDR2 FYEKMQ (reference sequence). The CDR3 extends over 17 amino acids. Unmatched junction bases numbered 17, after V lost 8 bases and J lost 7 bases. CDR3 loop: CASRILAGYQAGGELFF. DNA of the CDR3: TGTGCCAGCCGAATTCTAGCGGGATATCAGGCGGGCGGGGAGCTGTTTTTT.

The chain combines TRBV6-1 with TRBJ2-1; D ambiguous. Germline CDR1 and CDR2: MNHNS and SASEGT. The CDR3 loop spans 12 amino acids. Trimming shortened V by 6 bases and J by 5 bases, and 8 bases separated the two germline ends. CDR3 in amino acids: CASRRLDNEQFF. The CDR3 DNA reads TGTGCCAGCAGGAGGTTGGACAATGAGCAGTTCTTC.

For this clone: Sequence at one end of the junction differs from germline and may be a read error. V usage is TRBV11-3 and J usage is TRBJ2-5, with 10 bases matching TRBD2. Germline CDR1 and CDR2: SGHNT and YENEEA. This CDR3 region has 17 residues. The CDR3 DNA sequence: TGTGCCAACAGCCCGAGAGGGGCTAGCGGGGGCCAAGAGACCCAGTACTTC. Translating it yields CANSPRGASGGQETQYF.

CDR3 DNA sequence: TGTGCCAGCAGCTTAAGGGGCTCTGGAAACACCATATATTTT. It specifies CASSLRGSGNTIYF. The rearrangement links TRBV5-4 to TRBJ1-3; D possibly corresponds to TRBD1 (5 bases). This CDR3 spans 14 amino acids. Germline loops: CDR1 SGHNT, CDR2 YYREEE (reference sequence). V dropped 2 bases and J dropped 0 bases, with 6 bases sitting between them.

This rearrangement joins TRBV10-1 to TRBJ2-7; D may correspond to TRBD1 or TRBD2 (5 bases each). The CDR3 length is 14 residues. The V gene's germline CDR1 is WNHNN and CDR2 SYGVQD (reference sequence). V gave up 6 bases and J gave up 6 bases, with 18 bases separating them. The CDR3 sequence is CASRGDLPGSEQYF. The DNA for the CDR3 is TGCGCCAGCAGGGGGGACCTCCCGGGCAGCGAGCAGTACTTC.

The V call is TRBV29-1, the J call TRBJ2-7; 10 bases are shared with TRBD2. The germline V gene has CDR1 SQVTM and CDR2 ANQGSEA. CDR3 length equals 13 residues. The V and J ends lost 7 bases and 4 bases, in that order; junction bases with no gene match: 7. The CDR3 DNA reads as TGCAGCGGTCAAGCGGGGGGGACTTACGAGCAGTACTTC. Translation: CSGQAGGTYEQYF.

The CDR3 DNA reads as TGTGCCAGTAATCCTATGGGCGGGGAGCTGTTTTTT. Protein product: CASNPMGGELFF. The V and J genes are TRBV19 and TRBJ2-2, with D uncertain. This CDR3 is built from 12 residues. V dropped 7 bases and J dropped 7 bases, with 10 bases sitting between them. The V gene's germline CDR1 is LNHDA and CDR2 SQIVND (reference sequence). Variable domain in full (rest from reference TRBV19 and TRBJ2-2): DGGITQSPKYLFRKEGQNVTLSCEQNLNHDAMYWYRQDPGQGLRLIYYSQIVNDFQKGDIAEGYSVSREKKESFPLTVTSAQKNPTAFYLCASNPMGGELFFGEGSRLTVL.

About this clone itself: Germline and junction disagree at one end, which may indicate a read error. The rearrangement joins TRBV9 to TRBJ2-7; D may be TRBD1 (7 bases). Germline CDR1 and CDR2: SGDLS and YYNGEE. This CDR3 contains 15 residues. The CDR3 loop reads CASSPGGTDPYEQYF. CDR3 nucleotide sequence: TGTGCTAGCAGCCCAGGGGGGACAGATCCCTACGAGCAGTACTTC. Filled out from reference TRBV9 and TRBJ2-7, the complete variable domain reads DSGVTQTPKHLITATGQRVTLRCSPRSGDLSVYWYQQSLDQGLQFLIQYYNGEERAKGNILERFSAQQFPDLHSELNLSSLELGDSALYFCASSPGGTDPYEQYFGPGTRLTVT.

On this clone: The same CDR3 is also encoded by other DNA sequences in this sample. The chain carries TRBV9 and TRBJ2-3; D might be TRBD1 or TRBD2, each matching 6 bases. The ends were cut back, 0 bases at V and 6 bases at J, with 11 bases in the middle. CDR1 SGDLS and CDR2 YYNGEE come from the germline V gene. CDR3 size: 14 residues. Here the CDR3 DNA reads TGTGCCAGCAGCGTAGTAGGGGGGACCGATACGCAGTATTTT. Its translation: CASSVVGGTDTQYF.

In nucleotides, the CDR3 is TGTGCCAGCAGTGAAATGCTGGGTGTCGGGGAGCTGTTTTTT. Its protein is CASSEMLGVGELFF. V usage is TRBV2 and J usage is TRBJ2-2; no definite D call. Looked up from germline, CDR1 is SNHLY and CDR2 is FYNNEI. V gave up 2 bases and J gave up 7 bases, with 11 bases separating them. The CDR3 is 14 amino acids.

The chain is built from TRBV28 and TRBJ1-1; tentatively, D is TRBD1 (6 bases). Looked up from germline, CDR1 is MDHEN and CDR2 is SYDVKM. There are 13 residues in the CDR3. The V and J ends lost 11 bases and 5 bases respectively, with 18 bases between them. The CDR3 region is CASKAGGRTEAFF. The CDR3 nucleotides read TGTGCCTCAAAGGCGGGGGGGCGTACTGAAGCTTTCTTT.

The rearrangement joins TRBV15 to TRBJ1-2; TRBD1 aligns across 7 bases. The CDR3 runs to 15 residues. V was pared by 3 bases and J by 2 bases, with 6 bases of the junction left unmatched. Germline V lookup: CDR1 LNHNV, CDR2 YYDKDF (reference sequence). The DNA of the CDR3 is TGTGCCACCAGCAGCGGGGGGGGACAGAACTATGGCTACACCTTC. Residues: CATSSGGGQNYGYTF.

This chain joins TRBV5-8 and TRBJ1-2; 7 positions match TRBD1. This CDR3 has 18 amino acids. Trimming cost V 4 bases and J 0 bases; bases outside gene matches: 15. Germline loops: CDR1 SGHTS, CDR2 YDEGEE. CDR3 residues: CASSDRDSKRITNYGYTF. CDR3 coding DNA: TGTGCCAGCAGCGACCGGGACAGCAAACGAATAACTAACTATGGCTACACCTTC.

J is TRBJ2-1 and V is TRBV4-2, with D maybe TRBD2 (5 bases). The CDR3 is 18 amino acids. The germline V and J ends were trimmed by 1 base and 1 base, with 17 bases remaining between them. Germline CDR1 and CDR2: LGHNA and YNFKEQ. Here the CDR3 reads CASSQGAAAGPSYNEQFF. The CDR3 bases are TGTGCCAGCAGCCAAGGTGCGGCGGCGGGCCCATCCTACAATGAGCAGTTCTTC.

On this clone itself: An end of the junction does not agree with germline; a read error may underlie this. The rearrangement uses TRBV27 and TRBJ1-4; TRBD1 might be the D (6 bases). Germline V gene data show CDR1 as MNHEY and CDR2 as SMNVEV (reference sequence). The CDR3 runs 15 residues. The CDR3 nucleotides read TGTGTCAGCAGTTCTTCATTGGGGGCATCTGAAAAACTGTTTTTT. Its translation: CVSSSSLGASEKLFF.

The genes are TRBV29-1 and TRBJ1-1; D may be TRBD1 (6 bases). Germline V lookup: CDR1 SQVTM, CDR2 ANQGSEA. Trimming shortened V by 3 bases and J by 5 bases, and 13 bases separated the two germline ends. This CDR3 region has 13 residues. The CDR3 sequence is CSVDGTRGTEAFF. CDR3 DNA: TGCAGCGTTGATGGTACAAGGGGGACTGAAGCTTTCTTT. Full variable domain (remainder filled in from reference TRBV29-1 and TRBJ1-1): SAVISQKPSRDICQRGTSLTIQCQVDSQVTMMFWYRQQPGQSLTLIATANQGSEATYESGFVIDKFPISRPNLTFSTLTVSNMSPEDSSIYLCSVDGTRGTEAFFGQGTRLTVV.

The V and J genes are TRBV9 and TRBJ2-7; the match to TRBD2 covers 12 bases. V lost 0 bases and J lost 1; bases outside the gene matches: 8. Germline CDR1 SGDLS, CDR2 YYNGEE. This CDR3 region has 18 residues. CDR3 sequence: CASSVGVSGTSGSYEQYF. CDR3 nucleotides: TGTGCCAGCAGCGTAGGGGTGTCCGGGACTAGCGGGTCCTACGAGCAGTACTTC. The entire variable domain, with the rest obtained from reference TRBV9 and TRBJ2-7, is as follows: DSGVTQTPKHLITATGQRVTLRCSPRSGDLSVYWYQQSLDQGLQFLIQYYNGEERAKGNILERFSAQQFPDLHSELNLSSLELGDSALYFCASSVGVSGTSGSYEQYFGPGTRLTVT.